This TCR beta chain was sequenced in a study of cytomegalovirus exposure and HLA in healthy donors. The PCR made use of 60 Vbeta and 13 Jbeta primers. Sequencing used immunoSEQ multiplex PCR; TCRdb keeps in-frame clones, though not all of them. Among around 150,000 clones listed, roughly 78% were seen once. General study points: HLA alleles were associated with fewer than 20,000 TCR beta sequences in a later analysis at 0.05 false discovery rate. Sequencing likely generated an artifact that appeared as a cluster of highly shared sequence variants. An analysis that came later showed most CMV-associated TCR beta chains appearing HLA-restricted.

Notes on this clone: Its antigen is still unknown.

The origin of this receptor is a young man in good health. Material: PBMCs.

The CDR3 DNA reads as TGTGCCAGCAGCTTAGGGCACTCCTACGAGCAGTACTTC. It yields the protein CASSLGHSYEQYF. V usage is TRBV7-3 and J usage is TRBJ2-7, with no clear D. The CDR3 extends over 13 amino acids. V was cut by 2 bases and J by 0 bases, with 5 bases left in between. Per germline, CDR1 SGHTA and CDR2 FQGTGA.